This T cell receptor beta chain is drawn from a study of response to subunit inactivated influenza vaccine. One entry per CDR3 protein, called by TCRdb with MiXCR from the RT-PCR reads. The table records hundreds of thousands of distinct CDR3 sequences, approximately 11% of them present only once. This clonotype was detected many times. These same data were also listed under a study on T cells expressing NK-cell markers. That paper adds: UMI-tagged 5'RACE template switching yielded the TCR beta cDNA. Several donors showed these clonotypes also leading the CD3+CD56-NKG2C+ fraction.

This specimen consisted of PBMCs from blood, obtained on the day of vaccination. This receptor was taken from a middle-aged man who received an inactivated influenza vaccine.

CDR3 coding DNA: TGCGCCAGCAGCCAAGGATGGAGCTCCTATAATTCACCCCTCCACTTT. Its translation is CASSQGWSSYNSPLHF. The chain links TRBV4-1 to TRBJ1-6; D gene unclear. This CDR3 contains 16 residues. V was trimmed by 1 base and J by 0 bases, leaving 7 bases between them. From germline, CDR1 is MGHRA and CDR2 YSYEKL.